The rows below give T cell receptor beta chains drawn from one sample of a study of vaccination effects on CD4 cells after COVID-19. Clones were read by immunoSEQ multiplex PCR, and TCRdb kept only the in-frame ones, dropping some. The repertoire holds tens of thousands of clones, with 73% as singletons. Their antigen targets remain unknown. The specimen comprised CD4+ T cells from PBMCs cultured with a peptide pool, sampled before COVID-19 vaccination. All receptors come from a human donor who had a prior SARS-CoV-2 infection. Both conserved end residues are part of each CDR3.

V gene	CDR3 length	CDR3 protein
TRBV9	15	CASSAQAGGWETQYF
TRBV4-3	18	CASSQAMGGSGRADEQFF
TRBV10-1	15	CASTWSAEPNTEAFF
TRBV4-2	15	CASSQLRSSTDTQYF
TRBV3-1/TRBV3-2	16	CASSQGSGGGLNEQFF
TRBV18	14	CASSPNPAGLEQYF
TRBV7-9	17	CASSLKPTGEITGELFF
TRBV7-3	16	CASSLRLGTNTGELFF
TRBV21-1	14	CASSEGQHTGELFF
TRBV6-5	15	CASTRTRGRGGGYTF
TRBV28	14	CATLGGAGHQPQHF
TRBV5-8	14	CASSTDYGLETQYF
TRBV7-9	17	CASSLGLSNLSGNTIYF
TRBV10-3	15	CAISPGLLVNNEQFF
TRBV5-1	16	CASSLQGLGSSYEQYF
TRBV7-2	13	CASSLAGGNEQFF
TRBV19	15	CASSWEGGSYNEQFF
TRBV5-8	14	CASSRTAQNTEAFF
TRBV5-1	15	CASRSLAGEGNEQFF
TRBV5-1	15	CASSPHRGTNEKLFF
TRBV9	16	CASSVSPNGYQETQYF
TRBV19	15	CASGRGPVSDNEQFF
TRBV25-1	14	CASSEVGFFQPQHF
TRBV11-2	14	CASSLDGTILEQYF
TRBV5-5	15	CASSLEGTMEETQYF
TRBV9	18	CASSATPETGLETDTQYF
TRBV5-4	15	CASSFATSGGKTQYF
TRBV5-4	15	CASSPKVQGGNEQFF
TRBV4-3	16	CASSQDYVGQMDTIYF
TRBV9	12	CASSNRGPGYTF
TRBV6-5	13	CASRLDRWNGYTF
TRBV7-3	17	CASSQLVTGWDTDTQYF